This T cell receptor (beta chain) was sequenced during a study of blood T cell repertoires in COVID-19 (dated by TCRdb to 2019 to 2021). Study-level background: The collaborator samples originated in the United States, Italy and Spain and spanned the acute and convalescent phases of COVID-19. The prospective study material was composed of cDNA or gDNA derived from T cells, B-cell-depleted T cells, or PBMCs. Deeply sampled blood TCRbeta repertoires from subjects exposed to, actively infected with, or recovered from COVID-19 were included in the dataset. A freely available public database, intended as a resource for researchers studying the immune response to SARS-CoV-2, is where the repertoires were released. Samples were obtained from the ongoing ImmuneRACE study (first 160 participants) and from some 1,300 subjects provided by 6 global collaborators. A de-identified subject ID, COVID-19 status, age in years and sex were almost always included in the sample metadata. Where available, HLA class I and class II types were taken from metadata supplied by the sample provider and were not determined by assay-based typing. Overall study results and their limits: The quantity of clinical and demographic metadata differed by source and by participant and was supplied without curation.

Relative to germline, V is missing 0 bases and J is missing 1 base, with 3 bases of the junction outside any gene match. Including cysteine and phenylalanine, the CDR3 has 16 amino acids. Only the CDR3 DNA is retained, 48 bases long and in frame from the first base. In the germline V gene, CDR1 corresponds to SGHRS and CDR2 to YFSETQ. Remarks on this clone: Its antigen remains undetermined. No much larger clone exists at a distance of one base, and base qualities are not known.

Whole blood was collected in K2EDTA tubes by collaborating institutions according to the institutions' own protocols. For TCRbeta analysis, collaborator samples were shipped as frozen whole blood, as isolated PBMCs, or as DNA extracted from either sample type. TCRbeta CDR3 regions were amplified from genomic DNA using the immunoSEQ Assay, a bias-controlled multiplex PCR. Turning to the authors' computational methods: The number of nucleated cells in each sample was estimated from the amplification of reference gene primers within the assay. To quantify the absolute abundance of each unique TCRbeta CDR3 rearrangement, sequence reads were collapsed and filtered. For each sample, productive Simpson clonality was calculated as the square root of Simpson's diversity index across productive rearrangements. TCRdb took this table from immuneACCESS and kept in-frame rearrangements with V and J called. Such tables lack part of the clones; where checked against another copy, unresolved V genes explain under half of the gap, and the rest is unexplained. That table is the source of V, J and clone size, and D and trimming were worked out from the DNA. The sample yields over 150,000 clones; around 80% were counted once. Around 11% of the sample rests with the top ten.

The material sequenced was peripheral blood. This sequence originates from a woman aged 50 to 60 with acute or convalescent COVID-19. This chain joins TRBV5-1 to TRBJ1-1; 10 middle bases align to TRBD1. CDR3 region: CASSLGTGGKNTEAFF. The DNA sequence follows: TGCGCCAGCAGCTTGGGGACAGGGGGAAAGAACACTGAAGCTTTCTTT.